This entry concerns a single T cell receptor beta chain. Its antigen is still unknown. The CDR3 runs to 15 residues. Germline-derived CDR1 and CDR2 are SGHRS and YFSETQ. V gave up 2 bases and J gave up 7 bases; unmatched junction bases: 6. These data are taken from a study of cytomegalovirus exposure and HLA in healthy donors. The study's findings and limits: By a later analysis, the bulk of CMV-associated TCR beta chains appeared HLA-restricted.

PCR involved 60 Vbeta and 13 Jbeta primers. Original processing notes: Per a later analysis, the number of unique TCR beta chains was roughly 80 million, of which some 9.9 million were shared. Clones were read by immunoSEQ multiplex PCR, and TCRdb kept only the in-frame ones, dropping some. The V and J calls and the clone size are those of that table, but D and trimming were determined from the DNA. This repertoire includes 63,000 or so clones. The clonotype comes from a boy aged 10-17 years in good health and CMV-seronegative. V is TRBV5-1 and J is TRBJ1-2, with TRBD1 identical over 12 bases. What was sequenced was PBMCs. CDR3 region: CASSFSGTGGVGYTF. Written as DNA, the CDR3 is TGCGCCAGCAGCTTCTCCGGGACAGGGGGCGTTGGCTACACCTTC.